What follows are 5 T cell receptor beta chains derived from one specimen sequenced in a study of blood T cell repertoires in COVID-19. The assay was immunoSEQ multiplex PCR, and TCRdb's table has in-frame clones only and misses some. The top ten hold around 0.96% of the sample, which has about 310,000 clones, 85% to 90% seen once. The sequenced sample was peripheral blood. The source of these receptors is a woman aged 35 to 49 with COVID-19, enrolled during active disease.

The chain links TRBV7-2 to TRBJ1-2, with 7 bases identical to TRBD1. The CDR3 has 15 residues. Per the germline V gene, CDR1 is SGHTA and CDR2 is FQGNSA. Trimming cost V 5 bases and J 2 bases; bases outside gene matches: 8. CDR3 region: CASSPTGQTNYGYTF. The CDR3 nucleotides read TGTGCCAGCAGCCCAACGGGACAGACCAACTATGGCTACACCTTC.

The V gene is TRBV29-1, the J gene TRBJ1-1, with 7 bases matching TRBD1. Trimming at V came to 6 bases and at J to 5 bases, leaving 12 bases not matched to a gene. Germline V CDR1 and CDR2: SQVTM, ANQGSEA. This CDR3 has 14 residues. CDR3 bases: TGCAGCGTCGACAGGGCCTCCTCGGGGACTGAAGCTTTCTTT. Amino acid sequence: CSVDRASSGTEAFF.

CDR3 residues: CASSEDTNTGELFF. CDR3 DNA: TGTGCCAGCAGTGAGGACACCAACACCGGGGAGCTGTTTTTT. The J gene is TRBJ2-2, the V gene TRBV2, with D possibly matching TRBD1 (5 bases). Trimming removed 3 bases at V and 2 bases at J, with 7 bases between. CDR1 is SNHLY, CDR2 FYNNEI, per germline. The CDR3 has 14 amino acids.

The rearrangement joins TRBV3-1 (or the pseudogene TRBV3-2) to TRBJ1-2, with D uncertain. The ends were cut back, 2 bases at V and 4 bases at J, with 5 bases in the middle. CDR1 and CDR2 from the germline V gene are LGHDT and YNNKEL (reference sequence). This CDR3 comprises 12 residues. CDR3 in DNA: TGTGCCAGCAGCCAACTAGGCTATGGCTACACCTTC. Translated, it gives CASSQLGYGYTF.

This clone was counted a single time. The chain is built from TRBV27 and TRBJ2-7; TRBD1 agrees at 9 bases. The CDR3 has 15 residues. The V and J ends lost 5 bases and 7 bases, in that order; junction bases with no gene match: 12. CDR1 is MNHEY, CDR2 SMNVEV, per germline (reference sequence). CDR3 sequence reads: CASSGVNRGPREQYF. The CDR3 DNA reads TGTGCCAGCAGTGGAGTAAACAGGGGGCCTAGAGAGCAGTACTTC.